Each of the 9 T cell receptor beta chains below was sequenced from the same sample in a study of early T cells in non-severe SARS-CoV-2 infection. One entry per CDR3 protein results from TCRdb running MiXCR on the 5' RACE reads. The table includes about 35,000 distinct CDR3 sequences, around 4.3% detected once. Source material: whole blood. Receptors were obtained from an adult who was a healthcare worker with PCR-confirmed SARS-CoV-2 infection or an uninfected control (not recorded which).

This clonotype was picked up many times. The J gene is TRBJ2-1, the V gene TRBV5-1; D is uncertain. The V end lost 4 bases, the J end lost 4 bases, and 15 bases lay between the germline ends. CDR3 length equals 15 residues. Germline V gene sequence: CDR1 SGHRS, CDR2 YFSETQ. The CDR3 here is CASSQRQRRYNEQFF. The CDR3 nucleotides read TGCGCCAGCAGCCAAAGACAACGCCGATACAATGAGCAGTTCTTC.

Concerning this clonotype: This clone may be a read error of a much larger clone one base away. CDR3 in amino acids: CASSANPTGSTGELFF. CDR3 nucleotide sequence: TGTGCCAGCAGTGCTAACCCGACTGGGAGCACCGGGGAGCTGTTTTTT. This chain joins TRBV6-4 and TRBJ2-2, with D possibly TRBD2 on 5 matching bases. The CDR3 length is 16 residues. Between the trimmed V and J ends, which lost 4 bases and 4 bases, there was a span of 16 bases. Germline V CDR1 and CDR2: MRHNA, SNTAGT.

This chain uses TRBV9 with TRBJ2-7; D is possibly TRBD1 or TRBD2 (5 bases each). Trimming left V 3 bases short and J 0 bases short, with 10 bases between. CDR1 is SGDLS and CDR2 is YYNGEE in the germline V gene. The CDR3 spans 14 residues. The DNA for the CDR3 is TGTGCCAGCAGCGGGGACGCCAGCTCCTACGAGCAGTACTTC. It is translated as CASSGDASSYEQYF.

As for this clonotype: Germline and junction disagree at one end, which may indicate a read error. V gene TRBV20-1 combines with J gene TRBJ2-7; D not certain. CDR3 length: 12 amino acids. The germline gives CDR1 DFQATT, CDR2 SNEGSKA (reference sequence). The CDR3 here is CSTELKSIEQHF. Here the CDR3 DNA reads TGCAGTACTGAGCTGAAAAGCATCGAGCAGCACTTC.

The table lists this clonotype with many counts. V is TRBV7-9 and J is TRBJ2-5; D could derive from TRBD1 or TRBD2 (5 bases each). The V gene lost 5 bases and the J gene lost 1 base, with 11 bases spanning the gap. Germline V gives CDR1 SEHNR, CDR2 FQNEAQ (reference sequence). The CDR3 consists of 14 residues. Here the CDR3 reads CASSPGTVQETQYF. The CDR3 DNA reads TGTGCCAGCAGCCCAGGGACGGTCCAAGAGACCCAGTACTTC.

This clonotype was observed many times. V is TRBV30 and J is TRBJ1-1; D is unclear. The germline V and J ends were trimmed by 4 bases and 0 bases, with 12 bases remaining between them. CDR1 is GTSNPN, CDR2 SVGIG, per germline (reference sequence). The CDR3 loop spans 14 amino acids. CDR3 nucleotides: TGTGCCTGGATTTTGGTCTCGATGAACACTGAAGCTTTCTTT. This codes for CAWILVSMNTEAFF.

This clonotype was observed at least ten times. The J gene is TRBJ2-1, the V gene TRBV7-9; TRBD2 agrees at 8 bases. Losses at the gene ends were 1 base for V and 13 bases for J; bases not matched to a gene: 3. This CDR3 is 12 amino acids long. Germline loops: CDR1 SEHNR, CDR2 FQNEAQ (reference sequence). The CDR3 protein is CASSLVGTRQFF. The CDR3 DNA reads as TGTGCCAGCAGCTTAGTCGGGACTAGACAGTTCTTC.

The chain employs TRBV6-2 or TRBV6-3 and TRBJ1-1; D is possibly TRBD1 (5 bases). Looked up from germline, CDR1 is MNHEY and CDR2 is SVGEGT. Trimming stripped 2 bases from V and 8 bases from J, with 18 bases between. The CDR3 spans 15 residues. CDR3 DNA sequence: TGTGCCAGCAGTTACCCTCCGGGACTTCGAGGGGAAGCTTTCTTT. It specifies CASSYPPGLRGEAFF.

This clonotype occurred a few times. This sequence joins TRBV7-2 and TRBJ2-1; the D gene is possibly TRBD2 (5 bases). Germline V gene lookup returns CDR1 SGHTA and CDR2 FQGNSA. V gave up 6 bases and J gave up 0 bases, with 12 bases separating them. The CDR3 totals 15 residues. The CDR3 DNA sequence: TGTGCCAGCAGGAAGGCGGGTAGCTCCTACAATGAGCAGTTCTTC. Translated, it gives CASRKAGSSYNEQFF.